What follows are 20 T cell receptor beta chains derived from one specimen sequenced in a study of blood T cell repertoires in COVID-19. Data came from immunoSEQ multiplex PCR; TCRdb stores just in-frame clones and leaves some out. The sample has approximately 110,000 clones; around 86% are singletons. The sample consisted of peripheral blood. All receptors come from a human donor in a cohort sampled during active COVID-19.

The J gene is TRBJ1-2, the V gene TRBV15; TRBD1 aligns across 7 bases. Germline CDR1 reads LNHNV; CDR2 reads YYDKDF (reference sequence). The CDR3 sequence is 16 residues long. J was trimmed by 2 bases and V by 0 bases; bases with no gene match: 6. The CDR3 bases are TGTGCCACCAGCAGAGAAGGTACAGGGGCCAACTATGGCTACACCTTC. Its translation is CATSREGTGANYGYTF.

DNA for the CDR3: TGTGCCACCAGCAGAGATAGACAGGGCGAGCAGTACTTC. It codes for CATSRDRQGEQYF. The chain recombines TRBV15 with TRBJ2-7; the match to TRBD1 covers 7 bases. J gave up 6 bases and V 0 bases, and 2 bases lay outside the gene matches. Germline-derived CDR1 and CDR2 are LNHNV and YYDKDF (reference sequence). There are 13 residues in the CDR3.

This clone has just one count. J is TRBJ2-2 and V is TRBV21-1; the table's D call, TRBD2, has no DNA check behind it. TRBV21-1 is deemed a pseudogene. The CDR3 runs 18 residues. CDR3 sequence (DNA): TGTGCCAGCAGCAAAAAGGATGCGCGGGTTGGAGGGGCCGGGGAGCTGTTTTTT. Its protein is CASSKKDARVGGAGELFF.

This chain connects TRBV24-1 to TRBJ2-1; 11 positions agree with TRBD1. Per the germline V gene, CDR1 is KGHDR and CDR2 is SFDVKD. CDR3 size: 16 residues. The junction had 4 bases not matched to a gene; V was cut back by 4 bases and J by 3 bases. This chain's CDR3 is CATSDAGTGGYNEQFF. DNA for the CDR3: TGTGCCACCAGTGACGCCGGGACAGGGGGCTACAATGAGCAGTTCTTC.

The V gene is TRBV2, the J gene TRBJ2-5; D gene ambiguous. Germline V gene sequence: CDR1 SNHLY, CDR2 FYNNEI. This CDR3 comprises 16 residues. The germline V and J ends were trimmed by 6 bases and 4 bases, with 21 bases remaining between them. Here the CDR3 reads CASSGEKERSRETQYF. CDR3 coding DNA: TGTGCCAGCAGCGGAGAAAAGGAGCGTTCCCGAGAGACCCAGTACTTC.

The rearrangement joins TRBV11-3 to TRBJ2-2; 7 nucleotides align to TRBD1. This CDR3 has 15 amino acids. Germline V gene sequence: CDR1 SGHNT, CDR2 YENEEA. The trim removed 4 bases at V and 2 bases at J, leaving 4 bases unmatched. The CDR3 sequence is CASSSTGVNTGELFF. The CDR3 DNA reads as TGTGCCAGCAGCTCAACAGGGGTCAACACCGGGGAGCTGTTTTTT.

This clone was counted between two and nine times. The chain couples TRBV4-1 to TRBJ2-3, with a weak D call TRBD2 (6 bases). The germline CDR1 and CDR2 sequences are MGHRA and YSYEKL. There are 17 residues in the CDR3. V was pared by 1 base and J by 5 bases, with 19 bases between. CDR3: CASSQGTLAGSGDTQYF. CDR3 in DNA: TGCGCCAGCAGCCAAGGTACTTTGGCGGGAAGTGGAGATACGCAGTATTTT.

The chain couples TRBV9 to TRBJ2-3, with 9 bases fitting TRBD2. Germline loops: CDR1 SGDLS, CDR2 YYNGEE. There are 17 residues in the CDR3. V lost 4 bases and J lost 7; bases outside the gene matches: 16. CDR3: CASSPPSSGTPSNTQYF. In nucleotides, the CDR3 is TGTGCCAGCAGCCCTCCCTCTAGCGGGACCCCGTCGAATACGCAGTATTTT.

The V and J genes are TRBV7-2 and TRBJ2-2; 8 positions match TRBD2. CDR1 and CDR2 (germline): SGHTA, FQGNSA. Losses at the gene ends were 1 base for V and 6 bases for J; bases not matched to a gene: 7. This CDR3 has 16 amino acids. For the CDR3, the DNA is TGTGCCAGCAGCTTAGGGCTAGCGGGTGTCCCCGGGGAGCTGTTTTTT. This translates into CASSLGLAGVPGELFF.

This clone was recorded only once. The chain joins TRBV7-6 to TRBJ1-4; D is perhaps TRBD1 (5 bases). The CDR3 has 14 residues. V was shortened by 1 base and J by 6 bases, with 9 bases between the two germline ends. Per germline, CDR1 SGHVS and CDR2 FNYEAQ. The CDR3 DNA reads as TGTGCCAGCAGCTTAGGTATCAGGGATGAAAAACTGTTTTTT. This encodes CASSLGIRDEKLFF.

This sequence joins TRBV28 and TRBJ2-5; D unclear. CDR3 length equals 13 residues. The ends were cut back, 6 bases at V and 2 bases at J, with 10 bases in the middle. The germline V gene encodes CDR1 MDHEN and CDR2 SYDVKM. This CDR3 reads CASRRSVQETQYF. Here the CDR3 DNA reads TGTGCCAGCAGAAGGAGCGTTCAAGAGACCCAGTACTTC. Based on the CDR3 plus reference TRBV28 and TRBJ2-5, the full variable domain is DVKVTQSSRYLVKRTGEKVFLECVQDMDHENMFWYRQDPGLGLRLIYFSYDVKMKEKGDIPEGYSVSREKKERFSLILESASTNQTSMYLCASRRSVQETQYFGPGTRLLVL.

The CDR3 region has the DNA TGTGCCAGCAGTTTACTTACGACTAGCAGTTCCTACGAGCAGTACTTC. Translation gives CASSLLTTSSSYEQYF. The gene calls are TRBV6-2 or TRBV6-3 and TRBJ2-7; 7 bases are shared with TRBD2. The trim removed 4 bases at V and 1 base at J, leaving 10 bases unmatched. CDR1 is MNHEY and CDR2 is SVGEGT in the germline V gene. The CDR3 sequence is 16 residues long.

This chain links TRBV19 with TRBJ2-5, with D possibly matching TRBD1 (5 bases). With 9 bases removed from V and 4 bases from J, the gap between germline ends came to 15 bases. This CDR3 region has 13 residues. Germline V gene data show CDR1 as LNHDA and CDR2 as SQIVND (reference sequence). CDR3 DNA sequence: TGTGCCAGCCTTTCCAGGGAAGCAGAGACCCAGTACTTC. Translation gives CASLSREAETQYF.

The chain couples TRBV30 to TRBJ2-7, with a weak D call TRBD1 (6 bases). The CDR3 runs 12 residues. From germline, CDR1 is GTSNPN and CDR2 SVGIG (reference sequence). Trimming took 4 bases from V and 3 from J, leaving 10 bases between them. The CDR3 sequence is CAWMGHRYEQYF. Here the CDR3 DNA reads TGTGCCTGGATGGGACACCGCTACGAGCAGTACTTC. Looking up the rest from reference TRBV30 and TRBJ2-7 gives the full variable domain: SQTIHQWPATLVQPVGSPLSLECTVEGTSNPNLYWYRQAAGRGLQLLFYSVGIGQISSEVPQNLSASRPQDRQFILSSKKLLLSDSGFYLCAWMGHRYEQYFGPGTRLTVT.

The rearrangement links TRBV11-3 to TRBJ2-7; 8 positions agree with TRBD2. The ends lost 4 bases at V and 4 bases at J; junction bases unmatched: 3. The CDR3 consists of 13 residues. Germline CDR1 and CDR2: SGHNT and YENEEA. CDR3 protein: CASSSGTSYEQYF. The CDR3 coding sequence is TGTGCCAGCAGCTCCGGGACTAGTTACGAGCAGTACTTC.

This clone was seen just once. The chain is built from TRBV7-2 and TRBJ2-2; 7 positions agree with TRBD2. The J segment lost 5 bases and the V segment lost 4 bases, leaving 16 bases of the junction unmatched. Germline assignment: CDR1 SGHTA and CDR2 FQGNSA. The CDR3 length is 18 residues. The CDR3 bases are TGTGCCAGCAGCTACTTTTTGGTTGGCGGGAGTCGAACCGGGGAGCTGTTTTTT. This codes for CASSYFLVGGSRTGELFF.

This chain connects TRBV27 to TRBJ2-5; 10 nucleotides agree with TRBD2. Trimming removed 4 bases from V and 4 bases from J; junction bases left unmatched: 15. The V gene's germline CDR1 is MNHEY and CDR2 SMNVEV (reference sequence). The CDR3 contains 18 residues. CDR3 nucleotides: TGTGCCAGCAGTTCAAGACGTAGCGGGAGGTCCCCCGTAGAGACCCAGTACTTC. It encodes CASSSRRSGRSPVETQYF.

This chain links TRBV27 with TRBJ1-1; D might be TRBD1 (5 bases). The germline V gene encodes CDR1 MNHEY and CDR2 SMNVEV (reference sequence). V was shortened by 5 bases and J by 1 base, with 11 bases between the two germline ends. The CDR3 length is 14 residues. CDR3 amino acids: CASSPWGANTEAFF. In DNA, the CDR3 is TGTGCCAGCAGTCCCTGGGGCGCGAACACTGAAGCTTTCTTT.

A remark on this clone: The same CDR3 also results from other DNA sequences found in this sample. The chain combines TRBV7-9 with TRBJ1-1, with D maybe TRBD1 (5 bases). Germline assignment: CDR1 SEHNR and CDR2 FQNEAQ (reference sequence). The germline V and J ends were trimmed by 3 bases and 1 base, with 9 bases remaining between them. The length of the CDR3 is 14 residues. This CDR3 reads CASSFGQGNTEAFF. Here the CDR3 DNA reads TGTGCCAGCAGCTTTGGGCAGGGGAACACTGAAGCTTTCTTT.

V usage is TRBV24-1 and J usage is TRBJ1-2; TRBD1 aligns across 10 bases. V was pared by 5 bases and J by 0 bases, with 2 bases of the junction left unmatched. The CDR3 covers 15 residues. The V gene's germline CDR1 is KGHDR and CDR2 SFDVKD. CDR3 nucleotide sequence: TGTGCCACCAGTGGGGGACAGGGGCCTAACTATGGCTACACCTTC. It codes for CATSGGQGPNYGYTF.